This passage covers 6 T cell receptor beta chains from one sample sequenced in a study of cytotoxic CD8 clonotypes in ibrutinib-treated CLL. Clones were read by immunoSEQ multiplex PCR, and TCRdb kept only the in-frame ones, dropping some. The sample shows about 160,000 clones, roughly 84% of them seen only once. The starting material was PBMCs, obtained at disease progression, from a patient treated with ibrutinib. These receptors came from a human donor with chronic lymphocytic leukemia.

The chain couples TRBV12-5 to TRBJ2-7; perhaps TRBD1 as D (5 bases). This CDR3 has 15 residues. Between the trimmed V and J ends, which lost 5 bases and 2 bases, there was a span of 16 bases. The germline V gene encodes CDR1 LGHNT and CDR2 FRNRAP. The DNA of the CDR3 is TGTGCTAGTGGTGACCTGAAGGGGATCCCCTACGAGCAGTACTTC. Protein: CASGDLKGIPYEQYF. Looking up the rest from reference TRBV12-5 and TRBJ2-7 gives the full variable domain: DARVTQTPRHKVTEMGQEVTMRCQPILGHNTVFWYRQTMMQGLELLAYFRNRAPLDDSGMPKDRFSAEMPDATLATLKIQPSEPRDSAVYFCASGDLKGIPYEQYFGPGTRLTVT.

The gene calls are TRBV29-1 and TRBJ2-3; D uncertain. This CDR3 is built from 11 residues. Germline-derived CDR1 and CDR2 are SQVTM and ANQGSEA. Trimming left V 6 bases short and J 2 bases short, with 6 bases between. Here the CDR3 reads CSVTDTDTQYF. As DNA, the CDR3 is TGCAGCGTAACAGACACAGATACGCAGTATTTT.

The J gene is TRBJ2-1, the V gene TRBV7-2; TRBD2 matches at 12 bases. The CDR3 covers 15 residues. The J segment lost 10 bases and the V segment lost 4 bases, leaving 8 bases of the junction unmatched. Germline CDR1 and CDR2: SGHTA and FQGNSA. CDR3 protein: CASSSTSGRHKEQFF. The CDR3 nucleotides are TGTGCCAGCAGCTCGACTAGCGGGAGACATAAAGAGCAGTTCTTC.

The chain combines TRBV9 with TRBJ2-7; possible D gene TRBD1, 6 bases. V lost 0 bases and J 3 bases, leaving 13 bases between the germline ends. Germline-derived CDR1 and CDR2 are SGDLS and YYNGEE. CDR3 size: 15 residues. CDR3 DNA: TGTGCCAGCAGCGTAGGGGGACAAGCGGTCTACGAGCAGTACTTC. Encoded protein: CASSVGGQAVYEQYF.

The gene calls are TRBV12-5 and TRBJ2-2; 8 nucleotides line up with TRBD1. Per germline, CDR1 LGHNT and CDR2 FRNRAP. The CDR3 sequence is 15 residues long. Trimming removed 2 bases from V and 6 bases from J; junction bases left unmatched: 5. The CDR3 DNA reads TGTGCTAGTGGTTTGTGGCAGGGGGCCGCCGGGGAGCTGTTTTTT. This translates into CASGLWQGAAGELFF.

This sequence joins TRBV25-1 and TRBJ1-5, with D perhaps matching TRBD1 (5 bases). CDR1 is MGHDK, CDR2 SYGVNS, per germline. V lost 6 bases and J lost 5, with 11 bases in between. There are 13 residues in the CDR3. The CDR3 nucleotides read TGTGCCAGCAGGGGGGAGGGGCATCAGCCCCAGCATTTT. Protein product: CASRGEGHQPQHF.